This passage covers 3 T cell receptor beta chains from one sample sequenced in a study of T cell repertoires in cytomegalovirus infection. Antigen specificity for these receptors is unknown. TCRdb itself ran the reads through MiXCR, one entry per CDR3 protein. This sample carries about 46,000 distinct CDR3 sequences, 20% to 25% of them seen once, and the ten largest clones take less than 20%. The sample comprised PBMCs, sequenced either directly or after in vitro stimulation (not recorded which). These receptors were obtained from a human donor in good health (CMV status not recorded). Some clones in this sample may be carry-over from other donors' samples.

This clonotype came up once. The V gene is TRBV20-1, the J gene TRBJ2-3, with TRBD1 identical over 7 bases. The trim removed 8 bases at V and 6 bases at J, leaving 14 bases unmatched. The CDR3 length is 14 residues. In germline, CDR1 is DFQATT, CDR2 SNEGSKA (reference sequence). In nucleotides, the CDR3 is TGCAGTCCCATGGACAGGTGGGGTTCGGATACGCAGTATTTT. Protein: CSPMDRWGSDTQYF.

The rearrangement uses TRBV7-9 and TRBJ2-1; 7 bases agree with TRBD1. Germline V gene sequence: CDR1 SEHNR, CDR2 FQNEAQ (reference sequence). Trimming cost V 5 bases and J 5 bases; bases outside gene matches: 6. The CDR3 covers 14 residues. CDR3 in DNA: TGTGCCAGCAGCCGGGGACAGCCAAACAATGAGCAGTTCTTC. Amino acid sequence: CASSRGQPNNEQFF.

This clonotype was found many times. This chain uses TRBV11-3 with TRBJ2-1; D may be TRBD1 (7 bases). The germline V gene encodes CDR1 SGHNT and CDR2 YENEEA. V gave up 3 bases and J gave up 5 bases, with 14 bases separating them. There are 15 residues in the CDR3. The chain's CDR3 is CASSLRGQTNNEQFF. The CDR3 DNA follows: TGTGCCAGCAGCTTGCGGGGACAGACCAACAATGAGCAGTTCTTC.